Ten or more counts support the clone carrying this T cell receptor (beta chain). The data were obtained in a study of T-cell reconstitution after alpha-beta-depleted transplantation in children. CDR1 SGHAT and CDR2 FQNNGV come from the germline V gene. This CDR3 comprises 13 residues. Trimming left V 1 base short and J 5 bases short, with 6 bases between. Unique molecular identifiers were incorporated into the prepared TCRbeta library. TCRdb re-called the PCR reads through MiXCR, storing one row per CDR3 protein. Here the sample spans 70,000 to 95,000 distinct CDR3 sequences, 12% being singletons. The clonotype originates from a human donor who donated a stem cell graft to a child with inherited bone marrow failure. The J gene is TRBJ2-4, the V gene TRBV11-2; D is unresolved. The source was PBMCs from the stem cell graft donor, collected from the stem cell graft. As DNA, the CDR3 is TGTGCCAGCAGCTTAGGACCCCAAAACATTCAGTACTTC. Translation: CASSLGPQNIQYF.